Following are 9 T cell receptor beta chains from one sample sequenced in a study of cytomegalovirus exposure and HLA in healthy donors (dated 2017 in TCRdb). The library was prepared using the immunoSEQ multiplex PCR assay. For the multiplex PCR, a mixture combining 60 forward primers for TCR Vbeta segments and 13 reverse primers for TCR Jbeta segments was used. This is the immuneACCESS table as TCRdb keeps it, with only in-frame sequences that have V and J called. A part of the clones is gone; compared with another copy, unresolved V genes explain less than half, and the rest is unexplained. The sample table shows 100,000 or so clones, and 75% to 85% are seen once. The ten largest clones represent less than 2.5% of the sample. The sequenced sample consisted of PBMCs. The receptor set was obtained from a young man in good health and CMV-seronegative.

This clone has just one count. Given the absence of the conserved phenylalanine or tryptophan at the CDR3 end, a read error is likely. CDR3 region: CATQGQGWDLYQPQHS. The CDR3 DNA reads TGTGCCACCCAGGGACAGGGTTGGGATCTTTATCAGCCCCAGCATTCT. The V and J genes are TRBV15 and TRBJ1-5, with 9 nucleotides matching TRBD1. Losses at the gene ends were 8 bases for V and 5 bases for J; bases not matched to a gene: 13. This CDR3 has 16 amino acids. CDR1 and CDR2 (germline): LNHNV, YYDKDF (reference sequence).

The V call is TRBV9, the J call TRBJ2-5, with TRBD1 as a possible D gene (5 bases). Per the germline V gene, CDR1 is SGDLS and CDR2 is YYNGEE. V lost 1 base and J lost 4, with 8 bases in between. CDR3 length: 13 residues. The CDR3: CASSVYDRETQYF. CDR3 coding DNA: TGTGCCAGCAGCGTATACGACAGAGAGACCCAGTACTTC.

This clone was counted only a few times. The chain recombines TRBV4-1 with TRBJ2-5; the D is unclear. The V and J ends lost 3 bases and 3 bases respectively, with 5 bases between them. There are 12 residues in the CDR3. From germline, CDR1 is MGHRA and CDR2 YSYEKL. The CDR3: CASSHPKETQYF. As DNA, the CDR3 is TGCGCCAGCAGCCATCCCAAAGAGACCCAGTACTTC.

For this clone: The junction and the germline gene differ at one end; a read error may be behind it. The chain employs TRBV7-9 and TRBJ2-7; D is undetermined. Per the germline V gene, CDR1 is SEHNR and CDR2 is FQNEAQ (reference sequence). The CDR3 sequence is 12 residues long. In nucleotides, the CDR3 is TGTTCCAGCAGCCCCCCCGCAGGCGAGCAGTACTTC. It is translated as CSSSPPAGEQYF.

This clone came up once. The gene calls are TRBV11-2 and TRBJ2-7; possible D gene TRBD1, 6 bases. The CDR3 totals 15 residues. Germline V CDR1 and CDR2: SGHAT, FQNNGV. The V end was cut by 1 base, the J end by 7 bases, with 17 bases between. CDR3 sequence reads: CASSLVGVGQAEQYF. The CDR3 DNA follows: TGTGCCAGCAGCTTAGTGGGAGTGGGACAAGCAGAGCAGTACTTC.

Here the CDR3 reads CASSWGRAGDIQYF. CDR3 bases: TGTGCCAGCAGCTGGGGGCGGGCAGGTGACATTCAGTACTTC. The chain has TRBV5-4 and TRBJ2-4; D is perhaps TRBD1 (6 bases). V shed 3 bases and J shed 8 bases, with 15 bases lying between them. The CDR3 is made up of 14 amino acids. The germline CDR1 and CDR2 sequences are SGHNT and YYREEE (reference sequence).

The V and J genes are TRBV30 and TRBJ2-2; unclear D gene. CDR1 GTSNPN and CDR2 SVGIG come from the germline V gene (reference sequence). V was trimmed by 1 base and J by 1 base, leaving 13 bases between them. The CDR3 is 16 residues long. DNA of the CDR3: TGTGCCTGGAGTGGTACCGTGGCAGGGAACACCGGGGAGCTGTTTTTT. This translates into CAWSGTVAGNTGELFF.

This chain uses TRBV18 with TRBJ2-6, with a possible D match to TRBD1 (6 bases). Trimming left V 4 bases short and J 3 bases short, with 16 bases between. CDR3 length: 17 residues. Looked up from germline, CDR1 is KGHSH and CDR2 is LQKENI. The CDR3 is CASSQDRRSHGANVLTF. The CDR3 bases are TGTGCCAGCTCACAAGACAGGAGATCGCATGGGGCCAACGTCCTGACTTTC.

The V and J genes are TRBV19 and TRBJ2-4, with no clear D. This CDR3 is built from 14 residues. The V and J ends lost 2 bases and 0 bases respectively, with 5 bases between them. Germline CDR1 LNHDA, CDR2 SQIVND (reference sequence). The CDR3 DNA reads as TGTGCCAGTAGTATACAATTAGCCAAAAACATTCAGTACTTC. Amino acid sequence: CASSIQLAKNIQYF.